These T cell receptor beta chains were read from a single sample in a study of OX40 agonist ivuxolimab in advanced cancers. Assay: immunoSEQ multiplex PCR; the TCRdb copy retains only in-frame clones and omits some. The data hold roughly 75,000 clones, with roughly nine tenths observed a single time. The sequencing used CD4+ or CD8+ T cells sorted from blood, collected in a trial of the OX40 agonist ivuxolimab. These receptors were obtained from an adult with an advanced solid tumor such as melanoma, head and neck, liver or kidney cancer. Each CDR3 is given with its conserved first and last residue. The D gene is left open where the match is weak. Size tells how often a clone was seen (once, few, many) or the class of an expanded clone, and some rows leave it out.

D gene: TRBD1; V gene: TRBV18; clone size: -; CDR3 length: 14; J gene: TRBJ2-7; CDR3 DNA: TGTGCCAGCTCAGGGACAGGAGGCTCCTACGAGCAGTACTTC; CDR3 protein: CASSGTGGSYEQYF
D gene: TRBD1; V gene: TRBV7-2; clone size: -; CDR3 length: 15; J gene: TRBJ2-2; CDR3 DNA: TGTGCCAGCAGCGTTGGACAGGGGGGACCCGGGGAGCTGTTTTTT; CDR3 protein: CASSVGQGGPGELFF
D gene: -; V gene: TRBV5-1; clone size: -; CDR3 length: 14; J gene: TRBJ1-2; CDR3 DNA: TGCGCCAGCAGCCCTCGAGGACTTGACTATGGCTACACCTTC; CDR3 protein: CASSPRGLDYGYTF
D gene: -; V gene: TRBV5-1; clone size: -; CDR3 length: 14; J gene: TRBJ2-3; CDR3 DNA: TGCGCCAGCAGCTTGGGTTCTACATCAGATACGCAGTATTTT; CDR3 protein: CASSLGSTSDTQYF
D gene: -; V gene: TRBV5-1; clone size: -; CDR3 length: 15; J gene: TRBJ2-5; CDR3 DNA: TGCGCCAGCAGCTTAGGGGGACTATCGCAGGAGACCCAGTACTTC; CDR3 protein: CASSLGGLSQETQYF
D gene: TRBD2; V gene: TRBV10-1; clone size: -; CDR3 length: 18; J gene: TRBJ2-7; CDR3 DNA: TGCGCCAGCAGTGCGAGCCTAGCGGGAGCCTCGAGCTCCTACGAGCAGTACTTC; CDR3 protein: CASSASLAGASSSYEQYF
D gene: TRBD1; V gene: TRBV25-1; clone size: -; CDR3 length: 14; J gene: TRBJ2-7; CDR3 DNA: TGTGCCAGCAGTGGGACAGGGGCGTCTTACGAGCAGTACTTC; CDR3 protein: CASSGTGASYEQYF
D gene: TRBD1; V gene: TRBV5-1; clone size: -; CDR3 length: 14; J gene: TRBJ2-7; CDR3 DNA: TGCGCCAGCAGCTTGCCGGACAGGGGGCCCTTTCAGTACTTC; CDR3 protein: CASSLPDRGPFQYF
D gene: -; V gene: TRBV20-1; clone size: -; CDR3 length: 11; J gene: TRBJ2-7; CDR3 DNA: TGCAGTGCTAGACGGGACTACGAGCAGTACTTC; CDR3 protein: CSARRDYEQYF
D gene: -; V gene: TRBV28; clone size: -; CDR3 length: 13; J gene: TRBJ1-2; CDR3 DNA: TGTGCCAGCAGTCCCGGACCCAACTATGGCTACACCTTC; CDR3 protein: CASSPGPNYGYTF
D gene: TRBD2; V gene: TRBV2; clone size: few; CDR3 length: 15; J gene: TRBJ2-1; CDR3 DNA: TGTGCCAGCAAGACTAGCGGGAGCCCCTCCCTTGAGCAGTTCTTC; CDR3 protein: CASKTSGSPSLEQFF
D gene: TRBD2; V gene: TRBV29-1; clone size: -; CDR3 length: 12; J gene: TRBJ2-7; CDR3 DNA: TGCAGCACCAAGCGGGAGGGCTACGAGCAGTACTTC; CDR3 protein: CSTKREGYEQYF
D gene: -; V gene: TRBV5-1; clone size: -; CDR3 length: 14; J gene: TRBJ1-1; CDR3 DNA: TGCGCCAGCAGCTTCGCAAGGGGATCCACTGAAGCTTTCTTT; CDR3 protein: CASSFARGSTEAFF
D gene: TRBD1; V gene: TRBV5-1; clone size: -; CDR3 length: 16; J gene: TRBJ2-2; CDR3 DNA: TGCGCCAGCAGCACAACAGGGGGCGCTCCGACCGGGGAGCTGTTTTTT; CDR3 protein: CASSTTGGAPTGELFF
D gene: TRBD2; V gene: TRBV11-3; clone size: -; CDR3 length: 17; J gene: TRBJ2-2; CDR3 DNA: TGTGCCAGCAGCTTAGGATCGACTAGCGGGAACACCGGGGAGCTGTTTTTT; CDR3 protein: CASSLGSTSGNTGELFF
D gene: TRBD1; V gene: TRBV19; clone size: -; CDR3 length: 15; J gene: TRBJ1-4; CDR3 DNA: TGTGCCAGTAGCGGACAGGGGGCGTTTAATGAAAAACTGTTTTTT; CDR3 protein: CASSGQGAFNEKLFF
D gene: -; V gene: TRBV18; clone size: -; CDR3 length: 15; J gene: TRBJ1-3; CDR3 DNA: TGTGCCAGCTCACCGTTGGACGGGAATGGAAACACCATATATTTT; CDR3 protein: CASSPLDGNGNTIYF
D gene: TRBD1; V gene: TRBV5-1; clone size: -; CDR3 length: 15; J gene: TRBJ2-2; CDR3 DNA: TGCGCCAGCAGCTTCCCCGGGACAGCCACCGGGGAGCTGTTTTTT; CDR3 protein: CASSFPGTATGELFF
D gene: -; V gene: TRBV19; clone size: -; CDR3 length: 15; J gene: TRBJ2-7; CDR3 DNA: TGTGCCAGTAGTATAGAGGGGACTCCCGGAACGGCGCAGTACTTC; CDR3 protein: CASSIEGTPGTAQYF
D gene: -; V gene: TRBV5-4; clone size: -; CDR3 length: 15; J gene: TRBJ1-4; CDR3 DNA: TGTGCCAGCAGACGTGCCGGTCCCCCTAATGAAAAACTGTTTTTT; CDR3 protein: CASRRAGPPNEKLFF
D gene: TRBD1; V gene: TRBV19; clone size: -; CDR3 length: 16; J gene: TRBJ2-1; CDR3 DNA: TGTGCCAGTAGTATACCCTCAGGGGGCTATTTGAATGAGCAGTTCTTC; CDR3 protein: CASSIPSGGYLNEQFF
D gene: -; V gene: TRBV7-8; clone size: -; CDR3 length: 14; J gene: TRBJ2-7; CDR3 DNA: TGTGCCAGCAGCTTAAACCAACGGGGCTACGAGCAGTACTTC; CDR3 protein: CASSLNQRGYEQYF
D gene: TRBD1; V gene: TRBV23-1; clone size: -; CDR3 length: 19; J gene: TRBJ1-1; CDR3 DNA: TGCGCCAGCAGTCAGGGTCGACCGGGACAGGGGGCAAGGAACACTGAAGCTTTCTTT; CDR3 protein: CASSQGRPGQGARNTEAFF
D gene: -; V gene: TRBV30; clone size: -; CDR3 length: 13; J gene: TRBJ1-5; CDR3 DNA: TGTGCCTGGAGCGGGGACCTTTCCCAGCCCCAGCATTTT; CDR3 protein: CAWSGDLSQPQHF
D gene: -; V gene: TRBV6-5; clone size: -; CDR3 length: 13; J gene: TRBJ1-2; CDR3 DNA: TGTGCCAGCAGTAGAGTAGGTAGCTATGGCTACACCTTC; CDR3 protein: CASSRVGSYGYTF
D gene: TRBD1; V gene: TRBV7-8; clone size: -; CDR3 length: 12; J gene: TRBJ1-2; CDR3 DNA: TGTGCCAGCAGCCCCGACAGGGGTGGCTACACCTTC; CDR3 protein: CASSPDRGGYTF
D gene: -; V gene: TRBV5-4; clone size: -; CDR3 length: 14; J gene: TRBJ1-1; CDR3 DNA: TGTGCCAGCAGCTTGGACAGGGAGATCACTGAAGCTTTCTTT; CDR3 protein: CASSLDREITEAFF
D gene: -; V gene: TRBV5-1; clone size: once; CDR3 length: 13; J gene: TRBJ1-4; CDR3 DNA: TGCGCCAGCAGCTTAGTGGGGGATGAAAAACTGTTTTTT; CDR3 protein: CASSLVGDEKLFF
D gene: -; V gene: TRBV6-5; clone size: -; CDR3 length: 13; J gene: TRBJ2-2; CDR3 DNA: TGTGCCAGCAGCGAGTCGAACACCGGGGAGCTGTTTTTT; CDR3 protein: CASSESNTGELFF
D gene: -; V gene: TRBV5-1; clone size: -; CDR3 length: 13; J gene: TRBJ2-3; CDR3 DNA: TGCGCCAGCAGCCCCAAGCCCACAGATACGCAGTATTTT; CDR3 protein: CASSPKPTDTQYF
D gene: TRBD1; V gene: TRBV30; clone size: -; CDR3 length: 15; J gene: TRBJ1-6; CDR3 DNA: TGTGCCTGGAGTGCCCGGGACAGATATAATTCACCCCTCCACTTT; CDR3 protein: CAWSARDRYNSPLHF
D gene: -; V gene: TRBV12-5; clone size: -; CDR3 length: 15; J gene: TRBJ1-2; CDR3 DNA: TGTGCTAGTGGTTTCGGTGGGACGTCGGTCTATGGCTACACCTTC; CDR3 protein: CASGFGGTSVYGYTF
D gene: TRBD1; V gene: TRBV15; clone size: -; CDR3 length: 16; J gene: TRBJ2-7; CDR3 DNA: TGTGCCACCAGCAGAGATGGGGCGGGACAGGGTCTCGAGCAGTACTTC; CDR3 protein: CATSRDGAGQGLEQYF
D gene: -; V gene: TRBV28; clone size: few; CDR3 length: 14; J gene: TRBJ1-1; CDR3 DNA: TGTGCCAGCAGTTTAGGGGACAAGTACACTGAAGCTTTCTTT; CDR3 protein: CASSLGDKYTEAFF
D gene: TRBD2; V gene: TRBV18; clone size: -; CDR3 length: 16; J gene: TRBJ2-1; CDR3 DNA: TGTGCCAGCTCACCCCGGCTAGCGGGAGGTGAAGATGAGCAGTTCTTC; CDR3 protein: CASSPRLAGGEDEQFF
D gene: -; V gene: TRBV4-3; clone size: -; CDR3 length: 16; J gene: TRBJ1-2; CDR3 DNA: TGCGCCAGCAGCCAAGATCTCCGGACGTGGGCCTATGGCTACACCTTC; CDR3 protein: CASSQDLRTWAYGYTF
D gene: -; V gene: TRBV28; clone size: -; CDR3 length: 16; J gene: TRBJ1-2; CDR3 DNA: TGTGCCAGCAGTCCCCACGAGGGATTGGGGGTTTGGGGCTACACCTTC; CDR3 protein: CASSPHEGLGVWGYTF
D gene: -; V gene: TRBV2; clone size: -; CDR3 length: 11; J gene: TRBJ2-3; CDR3 DNA: TGTGCCAGCCGACAGGCAGATACGCAGTATTTT; CDR3 protein: CASRQADTQYF
D gene: -; V gene: TRBV20-1; clone size: -; CDR3 length: 11; J gene: TRBJ2-2; CDR3 DNA: TGCAGTGCTAGAGAGGGCGGGGAGCTGTTTTTT; CDR3 protein: CSAREGGELFF
D gene: -; V gene: TRBV7-2; clone size: -; CDR3 length: 14; J gene: TRBJ2-5; CDR3 DNA: TGTGCCAGCAGCTTAGCGACACTCCAAGAGACCCAGTACTTC; CDR3 protein: CASSLATLQETQYF
D gene: -; V gene: TRBV29-1; clone size: -; CDR3 length: 11; J gene: TRBJ2-7; CDR3 DNA: TGCAGCGTTCGTGGCGGCTACGAGCAGTACTTC; CDR3 protein: CSVRGGYEQYF
D gene: -; V gene: TRBV7-3; clone size: few; CDR3 length: 15; J gene: TRBJ1-1; CDR3 DNA: TGTGCCAGCAGCTTGCATCAGGGTGAGGGGACTGAAGCTTTCTTT; CDR3 protein: CASSLHQGEGTEAFF
D gene: -; V gene: TRBV27; clone size: -; CDR3 length: 13; J gene: TRBJ1-5; CDR3 DNA: TGTGCCAGCTCACGAGGGGGCAATCAGCCCCAGCATTTT; CDR3 protein: CASSRGGNQPQHF
D gene: -; V gene: TRBV7-9; clone size: -; CDR3 length: 15; J gene: TRBJ2-1; CDR3 DNA: TGTGCCAGCAGCCTAGGGAATGGCGATTACAATGAGCAGTTCTTC; CDR3 protein: CASSLGNGDYNEQFF
D gene: TRBD2; V gene: TRBV4-1; clone size: -; CDR3 length: 17; J gene: TRBJ2-1; CDR3 DNA: TGCGCCAGCAGCCAAGGGATTAGCGGGAACTCCTACAATGAGCAGTTCTTC; CDR3 protein: CASSQGISGNSYNEQFF
D gene: TRBD1; V gene: TRBV14; clone size: -; CDR3 length: 18; J gene: TRBJ1-4; CDR3 DNA: TGTGCCAGCAGCCCAAGAGGATCCACAGGGGCAACTAATGAAAAACTGTTTTTT; CDR3 protein: CASSPRGSTGATNEKLFF
D gene: -; V gene: TRBV2; clone size: -; CDR3 length: 14; J gene: TRBJ1-1; CDR3 DNA: TGTGCCAGCAGTGAGATGGCGGTAACCACTGAAGCTTTCTTT; CDR3 protein: CASSEMAVTTEAFF
D gene: -; V gene: TRBV5-1; clone size: -; CDR3 length: 15; J gene: TRBJ2-2; CDR3 DNA: TGCGCCAGCAGCTTGATAGGGGCGGGCACCGGGGAGCTGTTTTTT; CDR3 protein: CASSLIGAGTGELFF
D gene: TRBD1; V gene: TRBV25-1; clone size: -; CDR3 length: 15; J gene: TRBJ1-2; CDR3 DNA: TGTGCCAGGTACTTCGGGACAGGGGGTAACTATGGCTACACCTTC; CDR3 protein: CARYFGTGGNYGYTF
D gene: -; V gene: TRBV7-9; clone size: -; CDR3 length: 17; J gene: TRBJ2-6; CDR3 DNA: TGTGCCAGCAGCTTGGGGACTGCAAGCTCTGGGGCCAACGTCCTGACTTTC; CDR3 protein: CASSLGTASSGANVLTF
D gene: -; V gene: TRBV5-1; clone size: -; CDR3 length: 14; J gene: TRBJ1-4; CDR3 DNA: TGCGCCAGCAGACCGGGACCCTCTAATGAAAAACTGTTTTTT; CDR3 protein: CASRPGPSNEKLFF
D gene: -; V gene: TRBV7-9; clone size: -; CDR3 length: 12; J gene: TRBJ2-1; CDR3 DNA: TGTGCCAGCAGTCGTCTAACTTCAGAGCAGTTCTTC; CDR3 protein: CASSRLTSEQFF
D gene: -; V gene: TRBV7-2; clone size: -; CDR3 length: 17; J gene: TRBJ1-1; CDR3 DNA: TGTGCCAGCAGCTTAGAGATCTTGGGGGTGGGGAACACTGAAGCTTTCTTT; CDR3 protein: CASSLEILGVGNTEAFF
D gene: -; V gene: TRBV10-3; clone size: -; CDR3 length: 14; J gene: TRBJ1-6; CDR3 DNA: TGTGCCATCAGTCTAGGGGGAGGTAATTCACCCCTCCACTTT; CDR3 protein: CAISLGGGNSPLHF
D gene: TRBD1; V gene: TRBV19; clone size: -; CDR3 length: 16; J gene: TRBJ1-1; CDR3 DNA: TGTGCCAGTAGTATAGAAACAGGGGGCGCGGACACTGAAGCTTTCTTT; CDR3 protein: CASSIETGGADTEAFF
D gene: TRBD1; V gene: TRBV5-1; clone size: few; CDR3 length: 14; J gene: TRBJ2-7; CDR3 DNA: TGCGCCAGCAGCTTTGGGGCAGGGGGTAACGAGCAGTACTTC; CDR3 protein: CASSFGAGGNEQYF
D gene: -; V gene: TRBV28; clone size: -; CDR3 length: 14; J gene: TRBJ2-7; CDR3 DNA: TGTGCCAGCACTTCCCAGAACAGGGTCTACGAGCAGTACTTC; CDR3 protein: CASTSQNRVYEQYF
D gene: -; V gene: TRBV5-4; clone size: few; CDR3 length: 14; J gene: TRBJ2-1; CDR3 DNA: TGTGCCAGCAGCTTGATCGGGTCCTACAATGAGCAGTTCTTC; CDR3 protein: CASSLIGSYNEQFF
D gene: -; V gene: TRBV27; clone size: -; CDR3 length: 15; J gene: TRBJ2-1; CDR3 DNA: TGTGCCAGCAGTTTATTGGGAGATCGGAACAATGAGCAGTTCTTC; CDR3 protein: CASSLLGDRNNEQFF
D gene: -; V gene: TRBV20-1; clone size: -; CDR3 length: 11; J gene: TRBJ2-2; CDR3 DNA: TGCAGTGCCTGGACCGGCGGGGAGCTGTTTTTT; CDR3 protein: CSAWTGGELFF